Reported below is one T cell receptor beta chain. Its specificity is not known. These data belong to a study of T cell responses to AZD1222 COVID-19 vaccine. Broader study findings: In a largely white British group with more females than males, clonal diversity was possibly underestimated. With two AZD1222 doses given, Spike-specific TCR breadth and depth both rose.

The V gene's germline CDR1 is SGHRS and CDR2 YFSETQ. V lost 0 bases and J 10 bases, leaving 14 bases between the germline ends. The CDR3 is 15 amino acids. Repertoires were generated with immunoSEQ multiplex PCR, while TCRdb's copy carries only in-frame clones and drops some. Of 110,000 or so clones detected, approximately 88% appear once; the ten largest clones hold about 6.8%. This sequence joins TRBV5-1 and TRBJ1-6; D perhaps matches TRBD1 (6 bases). Sequencing used peripheral blood, obtained 28 days after the second AZD1222 dose. The receptor was derived from an adult who received the AZD1222 COVID-19 vaccine. The CDR3 DNA is TGCGCCAGCAGCTTGGCCGCAGGGGAAGGATCACCCCTCCACTTT. This codes for CASSLAAGEGSPLHF.